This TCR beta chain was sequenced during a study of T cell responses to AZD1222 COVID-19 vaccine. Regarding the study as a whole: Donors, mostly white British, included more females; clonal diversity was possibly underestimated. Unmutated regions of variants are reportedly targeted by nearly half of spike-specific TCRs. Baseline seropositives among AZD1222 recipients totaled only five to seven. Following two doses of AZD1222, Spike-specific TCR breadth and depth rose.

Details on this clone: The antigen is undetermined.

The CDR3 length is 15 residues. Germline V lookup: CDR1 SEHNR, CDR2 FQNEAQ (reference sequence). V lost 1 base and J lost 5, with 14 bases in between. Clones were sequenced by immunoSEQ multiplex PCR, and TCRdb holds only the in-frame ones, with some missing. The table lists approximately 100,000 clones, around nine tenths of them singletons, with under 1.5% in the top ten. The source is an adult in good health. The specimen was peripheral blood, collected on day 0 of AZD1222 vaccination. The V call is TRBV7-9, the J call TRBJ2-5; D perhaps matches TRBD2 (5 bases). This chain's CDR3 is CASSLEAGIRETQYF. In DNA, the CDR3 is TGTGCCAGCAGCTTAGAGGCCGGGATCCGGGAGACCCAGTACTTC.